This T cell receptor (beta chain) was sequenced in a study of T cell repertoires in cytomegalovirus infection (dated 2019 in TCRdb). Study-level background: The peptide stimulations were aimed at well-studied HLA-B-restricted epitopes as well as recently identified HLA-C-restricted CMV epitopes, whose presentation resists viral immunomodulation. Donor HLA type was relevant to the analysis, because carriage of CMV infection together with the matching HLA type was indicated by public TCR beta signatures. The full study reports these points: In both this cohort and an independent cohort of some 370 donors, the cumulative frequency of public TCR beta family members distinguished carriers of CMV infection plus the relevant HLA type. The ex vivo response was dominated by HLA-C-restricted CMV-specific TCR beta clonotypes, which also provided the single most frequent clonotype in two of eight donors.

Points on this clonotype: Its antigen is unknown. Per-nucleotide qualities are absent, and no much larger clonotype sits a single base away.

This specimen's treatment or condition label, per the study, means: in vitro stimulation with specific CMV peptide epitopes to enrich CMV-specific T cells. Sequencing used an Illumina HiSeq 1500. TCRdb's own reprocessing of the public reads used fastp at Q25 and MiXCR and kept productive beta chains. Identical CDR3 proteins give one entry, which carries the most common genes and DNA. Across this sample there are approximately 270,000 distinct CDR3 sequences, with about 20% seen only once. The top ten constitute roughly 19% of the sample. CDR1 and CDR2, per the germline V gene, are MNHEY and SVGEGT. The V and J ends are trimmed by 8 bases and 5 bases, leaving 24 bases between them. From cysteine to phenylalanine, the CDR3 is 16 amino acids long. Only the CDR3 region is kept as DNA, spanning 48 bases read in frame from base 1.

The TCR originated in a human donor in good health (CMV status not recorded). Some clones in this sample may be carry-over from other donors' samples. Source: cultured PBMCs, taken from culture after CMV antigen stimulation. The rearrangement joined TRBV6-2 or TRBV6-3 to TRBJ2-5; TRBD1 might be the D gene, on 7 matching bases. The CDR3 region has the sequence CASGSGTAASGETQYF. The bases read TGTGCCAGCGGCTCCGGGACAGCTGCCAGCGGGGAGACCCAGTACTTC.